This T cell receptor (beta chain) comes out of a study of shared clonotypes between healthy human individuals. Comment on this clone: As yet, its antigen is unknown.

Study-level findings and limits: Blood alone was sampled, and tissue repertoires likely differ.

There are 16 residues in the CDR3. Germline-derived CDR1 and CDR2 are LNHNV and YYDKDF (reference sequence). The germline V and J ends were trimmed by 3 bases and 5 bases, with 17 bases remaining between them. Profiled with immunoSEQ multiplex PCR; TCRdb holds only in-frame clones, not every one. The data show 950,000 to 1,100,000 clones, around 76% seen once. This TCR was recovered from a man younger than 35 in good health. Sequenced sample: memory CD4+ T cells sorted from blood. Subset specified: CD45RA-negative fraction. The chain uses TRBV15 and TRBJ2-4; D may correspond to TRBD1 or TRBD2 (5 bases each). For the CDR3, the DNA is TGTGCCACCAGCAGGGGACGGAATAGTTACGAAAACATTCAGTACTTC. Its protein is CATSRGRNSYENIQYF.